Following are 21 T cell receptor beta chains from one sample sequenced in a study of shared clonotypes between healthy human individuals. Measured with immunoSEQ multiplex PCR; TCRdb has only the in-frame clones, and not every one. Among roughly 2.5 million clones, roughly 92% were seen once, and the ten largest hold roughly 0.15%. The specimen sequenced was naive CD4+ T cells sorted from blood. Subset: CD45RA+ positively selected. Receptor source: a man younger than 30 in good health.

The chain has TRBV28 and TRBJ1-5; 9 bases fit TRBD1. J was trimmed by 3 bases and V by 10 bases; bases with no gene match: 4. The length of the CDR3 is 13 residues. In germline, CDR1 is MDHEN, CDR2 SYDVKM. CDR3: CATGTGFNQPQHF. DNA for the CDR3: TGTGCCACCGGGACAGGGTTCAATCAGCCCCAGCATTTT. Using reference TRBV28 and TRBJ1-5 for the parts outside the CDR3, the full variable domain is DVKVTQSSRYLVKRTGEKVFLECVQDMDHENMFWYRQDPGLGLRLIYFSYDVKMKEKGDIPEGYSVSREKKERFSLILESASTNQTSMYLCATGTGFNQPQHFGDGTRLSIL.

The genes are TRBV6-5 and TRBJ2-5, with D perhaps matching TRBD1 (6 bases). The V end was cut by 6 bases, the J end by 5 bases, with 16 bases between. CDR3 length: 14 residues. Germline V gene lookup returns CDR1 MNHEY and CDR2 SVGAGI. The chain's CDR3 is CASRVTGGGETQYF. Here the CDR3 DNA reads TGTGCCAGCAGGGTGACAGGAGGAGGTGAGACCCAGTACTTC.

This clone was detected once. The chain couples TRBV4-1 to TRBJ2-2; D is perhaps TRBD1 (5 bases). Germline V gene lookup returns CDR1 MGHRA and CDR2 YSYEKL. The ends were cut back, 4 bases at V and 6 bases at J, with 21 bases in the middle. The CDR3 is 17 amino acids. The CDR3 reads CASSPWTRTTRPGELFF. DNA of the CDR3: TGCGCCAGCAGCCCCTGGACAAGGACCACGCGCCCCGGGGAGCTGTTTTTT.

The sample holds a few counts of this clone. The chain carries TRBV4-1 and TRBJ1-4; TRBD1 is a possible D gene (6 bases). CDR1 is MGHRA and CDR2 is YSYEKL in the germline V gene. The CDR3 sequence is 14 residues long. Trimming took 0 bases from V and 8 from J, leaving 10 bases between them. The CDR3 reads CASSQEGAREKLFF. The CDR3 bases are TGCGCCAGCAGCCAAGAGGGGGCACGGGAAAAACTGTTTTTT.

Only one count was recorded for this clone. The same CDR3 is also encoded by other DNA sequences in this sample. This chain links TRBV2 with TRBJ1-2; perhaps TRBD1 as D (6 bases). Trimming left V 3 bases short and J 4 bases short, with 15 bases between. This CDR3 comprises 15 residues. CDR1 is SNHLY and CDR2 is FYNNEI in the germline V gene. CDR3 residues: CASSEGQGRFYGYTF. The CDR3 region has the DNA TGTGCCAGCAGTGAGGGCCAGGGGCGCTTCTATGGCTACACCTTC.

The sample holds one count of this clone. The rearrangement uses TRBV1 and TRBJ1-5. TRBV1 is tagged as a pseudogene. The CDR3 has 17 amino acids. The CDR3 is CTSSQERYYPSNQPQHF. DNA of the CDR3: TGCACCAGCAGCCAAGAGAGGTACTACCCTAGCAATCAGCCCCAGCATTTT.

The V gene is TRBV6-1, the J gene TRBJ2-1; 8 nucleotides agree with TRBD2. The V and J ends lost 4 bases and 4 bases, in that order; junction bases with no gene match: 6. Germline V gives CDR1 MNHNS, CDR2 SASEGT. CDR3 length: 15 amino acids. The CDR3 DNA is TGTGCCAGCAGTGGGGCTAGCGGGTGGTACAATGAGCAGTTCTTC. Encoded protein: CASSGASGWYNEQFF.

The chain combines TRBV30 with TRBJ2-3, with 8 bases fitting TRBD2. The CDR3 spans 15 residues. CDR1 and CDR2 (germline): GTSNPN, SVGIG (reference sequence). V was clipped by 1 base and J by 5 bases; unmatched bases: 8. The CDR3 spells CAWSGVSGTVDTQYF. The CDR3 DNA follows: TGTGCCTGGAGTGGGGTTAGCGGGACGGTAGATACGCAGTATTTT.

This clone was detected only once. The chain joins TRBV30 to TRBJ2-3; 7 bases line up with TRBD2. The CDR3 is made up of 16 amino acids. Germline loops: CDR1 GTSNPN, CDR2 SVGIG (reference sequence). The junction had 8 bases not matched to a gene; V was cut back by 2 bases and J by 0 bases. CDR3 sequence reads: CAWSPWGGVSTDTQYF. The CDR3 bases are TGTGCCTGGAGTCCTTGGGGGGGGGTTAGCACAGATACGCAGTATTTT.

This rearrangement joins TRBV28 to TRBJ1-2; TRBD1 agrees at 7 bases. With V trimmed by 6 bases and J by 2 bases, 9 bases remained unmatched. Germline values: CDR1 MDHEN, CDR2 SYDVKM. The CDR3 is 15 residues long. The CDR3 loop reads CASSSGWGQNYGYTF. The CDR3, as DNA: TGTGCCAGCAGCAGCGGGTGGGGACAGAACTATGGCTACACCTTC.

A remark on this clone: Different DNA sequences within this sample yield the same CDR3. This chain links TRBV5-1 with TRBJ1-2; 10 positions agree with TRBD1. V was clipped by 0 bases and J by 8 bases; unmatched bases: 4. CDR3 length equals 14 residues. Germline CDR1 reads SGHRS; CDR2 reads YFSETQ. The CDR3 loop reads CASSLGQGARGYTF. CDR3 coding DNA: TGCGCCAGCAGCTTGGGACAGGGGGCGCGCGGCTACACCTTC.

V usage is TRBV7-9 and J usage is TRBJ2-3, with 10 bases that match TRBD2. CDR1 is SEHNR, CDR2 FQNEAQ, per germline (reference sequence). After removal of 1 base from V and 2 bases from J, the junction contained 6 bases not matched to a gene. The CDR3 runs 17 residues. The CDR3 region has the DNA TGTGCCAGCAGCTTAGGACCAGGGACTAGCGACACAGATACGCAGTATTTT. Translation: CASSLGPGTSDTDTQYF.

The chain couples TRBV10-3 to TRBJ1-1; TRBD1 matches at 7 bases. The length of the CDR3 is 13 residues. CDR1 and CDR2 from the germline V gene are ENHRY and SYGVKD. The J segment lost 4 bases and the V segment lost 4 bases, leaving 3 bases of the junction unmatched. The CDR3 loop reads CAISADRATEAFF. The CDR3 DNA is TGTGCCATCAGTGCCGACAGGGCCACTGAAGCTTTCTTT.

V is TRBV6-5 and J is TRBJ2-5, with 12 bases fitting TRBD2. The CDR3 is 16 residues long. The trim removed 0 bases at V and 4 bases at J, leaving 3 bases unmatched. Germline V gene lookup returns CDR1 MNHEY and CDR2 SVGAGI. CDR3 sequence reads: CASSYSVGLAGETQYF. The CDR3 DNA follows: TGTGCCAGCAGTTACTCGGTGGGACTAGCGGGAGAGACCCAGTACTTC.

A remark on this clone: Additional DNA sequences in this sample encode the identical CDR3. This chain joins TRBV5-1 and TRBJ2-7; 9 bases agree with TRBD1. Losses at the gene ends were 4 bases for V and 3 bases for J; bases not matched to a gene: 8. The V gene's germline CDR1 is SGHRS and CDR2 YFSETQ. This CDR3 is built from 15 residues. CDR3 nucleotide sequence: TGCGCCAGCAGCCCCGCGGGACAGGGTTTCTACGAGCAGTACTTC. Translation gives CASSPAGQGFYEQYF.

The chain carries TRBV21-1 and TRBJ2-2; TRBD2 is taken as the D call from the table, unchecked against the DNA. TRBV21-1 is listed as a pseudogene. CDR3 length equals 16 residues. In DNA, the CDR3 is TGTGCCAGCAGCAACCGGGGGGCCCCGAACACCGGGGAGCTGTTTTTT. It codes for CASSNRGAPNTGELFF.

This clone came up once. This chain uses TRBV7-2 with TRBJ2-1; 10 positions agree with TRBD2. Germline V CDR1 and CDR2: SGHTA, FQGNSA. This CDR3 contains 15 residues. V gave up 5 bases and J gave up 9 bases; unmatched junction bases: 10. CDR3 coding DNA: TGTGCCAGCAGCCGACCCACACTAGCGGGGACTGAGCAGTTCTTC. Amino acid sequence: CASSRPTLAGTEQFF.

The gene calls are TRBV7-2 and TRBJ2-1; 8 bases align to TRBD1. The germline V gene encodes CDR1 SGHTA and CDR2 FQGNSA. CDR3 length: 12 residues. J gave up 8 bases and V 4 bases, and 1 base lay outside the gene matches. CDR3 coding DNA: TGTGCCAGCAGCTCCAGGGGGCATGAGCAGTTCTTC. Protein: CASSSRGHEQFF.

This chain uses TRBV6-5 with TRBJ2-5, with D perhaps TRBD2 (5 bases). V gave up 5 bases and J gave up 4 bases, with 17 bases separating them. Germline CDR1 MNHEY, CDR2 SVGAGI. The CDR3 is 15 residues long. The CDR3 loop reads CASSKNPGFSETQYF. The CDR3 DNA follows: TGTGCCAGCAGTAAAAACCCGGGATTTTCAGAGACCCAGTACTTC.

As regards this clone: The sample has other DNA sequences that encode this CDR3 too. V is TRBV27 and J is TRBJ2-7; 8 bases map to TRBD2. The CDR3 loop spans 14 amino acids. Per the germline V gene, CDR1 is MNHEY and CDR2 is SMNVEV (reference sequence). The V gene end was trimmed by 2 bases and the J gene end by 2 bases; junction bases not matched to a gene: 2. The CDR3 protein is CASSLTGGPYEQYF. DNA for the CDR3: TGTGCCAGCAGTTTAACGGGAGGGCCCTACGAGCAGTACTTC.

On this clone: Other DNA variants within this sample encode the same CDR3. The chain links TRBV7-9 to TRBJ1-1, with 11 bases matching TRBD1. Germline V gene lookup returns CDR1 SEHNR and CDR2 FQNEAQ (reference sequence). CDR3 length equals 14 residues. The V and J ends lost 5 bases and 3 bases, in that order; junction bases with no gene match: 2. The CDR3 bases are TGTGCCAGCAGCCGGGACAGGGGGGACACTGAAGCTTTCTTT. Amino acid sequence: CASSRDRGDTEAFF.